This T cell receptor (beta chain) was sequenced for a study of T-cell memory formation after mild COVID-19. This CDR3 contains 14 residues. The germline V and J ends were trimmed by 5 bases and 14 bases, with 24 bases remaining between them. Germline V gene sequence: CDR1 SEHNR, CDR2 FQNEAQ (reference sequence). One entry per CDR3 protein results from TCRdb running MiXCR on the 5' RACE reads. The sample includes roughly 400,000 distinct CDR3 sequences, 15% to 20% of them seen just once. This clonotype was found a few times. The material sequenced was PBMCs or a T cell subset sorted from them (not recorded which). The V and J genes are TRBV7-9 and TRBJ1-1, with no clear D. The origin of this receptor is a man aged 18-30 years who had mild COVID-19 (a few samples of this study predate the infection). Cell type and time point are not known. CDR3 coding DNA: TGTGCCAGCAGCCTTGCCGACGCGACCTACCGGCCCTTCTTT. Its translation: CASSLADATYRPFF.